The 32 T cell receptor beta chains presented below share a single source sample, sequenced in a study of cytomegalovirus exposure and HLA in healthy donors. 13 Jbeta primers and 60 Vbeta primers were used for the PCR. Profiling relied on immunoSEQ multiplex PCR, and the TCRdb table lists in-frame clones only, not all of them. Of about 150,000 clones in the sample, 60% to 80% were seen once. The material sequenced was PBMCs. These receptors were collected from a middle-aged woman in good health and CMV-seronegative.

This clone came up a few times. The J gene is TRBJ2-7, the V gene TRBV7-2, with D uncertain. This CDR3 region has 14 residues. Trimming took 4 bases from V and 0 from J, leaving 10 bases between them. The germline CDR1 and CDR2 sequences are SGHTA and FQGNSA. CDR3 nucleotides: TGTGCCAGCAGCTCAGACTCCAGCTCCTACGAGCAGTACTTC. Translating gives CASSSDSSSYEQYF.

V is TRBV7-9 and J is TRBJ2-3; D perhaps matches TRBD2 (5 bases). The CDR3 extends over 14 amino acids. Trimming cost V 3 bases and J 4 bases, with 11 bases left between them. Germline V gives CDR1 SEHNR, CDR2 FQNEAQ (reference sequence). CDR3: CASSFNPSSDTQYF. CDR3 sequence (DNA): TGTGCCAGCAGCTTTAATCCTAGCTCAGATACGCAGTATTTT.

This sequence joins TRBV7-9 and TRBJ2-5; a weak D match, TRBD2 (6 bases). V dropped 3 bases and J dropped 3 bases, with 23 bases sitting between them. The CDR3 sequence is 18 residues long. The germline CDR1 and CDR2 sequences are SEHNR and FQNEAQ (reference sequence). The CDR3 sequence: CASSLRGGSGSDKETQYF. The CDR3 coding sequence is TGTGCCAGCAGCTTGAGGGGAGGCTCAGGGTCGGACAAAGAGACCCAGTACTTC. Full variable domain (missing parts from reference TRBV7-9 and TRBJ2-5): DTGVSQNPRHKITKRGQNVTFRCDPISEHNRLYWYRQTLGQGPEFLTYFQNEAQLEKSRLLSDRFSAERPKGSFSTLEIQRTEQGDSAMYLCASSLRGGSGSDKETQYFGPGTRLLVL.

The chain links TRBV7-6 to TRBJ2-7; 7 bases are shared with TRBD2. CDR3 length: 13 residues. Germline V gene lookup returns CDR1 SGHVS and CDR2 FNYEAQ. Trimming took 5 bases from V and 2 from J; bases not matched to a gene: 3. This CDR3 reads CASSAGTTYEQYF. The CDR3 DNA is TGTGCCAGCAGCGCCGGGACTACCTACGAGCAGTACTTC.

The chain carries TRBV28 and TRBJ2-5; 7 bases match TRBD2. The germline gives CDR1 MDHEN, CDR2 SYDVKM. The CDR3 has 15 residues. With V trimmed by 6 bases and J by 3 bases, 10 bases remained unmatched. In nucleotides, the CDR3 is TGTGCCAGCAGCCCCCAAAGACTAGCCAAAGAGACCCAGTACTTC. It yields the protein CASSPQRLAKETQYF.

V is TRBV4-1 and J is TRBJ1-2; D gene unclear. V lost 0 bases and J 1 base, leaving 9 bases between the germline ends. The CDR3 is 15 residues long. CDR1 and CDR2 from the germline V gene are MGHRA and YSYEKL. The CDR3 here is CASSQDYRVNYGYTF. Written as DNA, the CDR3 is TGCGCCAGCAGCCAAGATTATCGGGTTAACTATGGCTACACCTTC.

V and J are TRBV28 and TRBJ1-4; unclear D gene. Germline-derived CDR1 and CDR2 are MDHEN and SYDVKM. The CDR3 runs 15 residues. V was pared by 3 bases and J by 0 bases, with 8 bases between. The CDR3 nucleotides are TGTGCCAGCAGTTTTACGGGATCAACTAATGAAAAACTGTTTTTT. This gives the protein CASSFTGSTNEKLFF.

The V gene is TRBV19, the J gene TRBJ1-2; 7 bases are a match to TRBD1. V lost 7 bases, J lost 2 bases, and 13 bases stayed unmatched. The CDR3 is made up of 16 amino acids. Per the germline V gene, CDR1 is LNHDA and CDR2 is SQIVND (reference sequence). The CDR3 DNA is TGTGCCAGTAAGAAAGGGGCCGGGACAGCGAACTATGGCTACACCTTC. Protein product: CASKKGAGTANYGYTF.

The chain uses TRBV6-5 and TRBJ1-1; D unresolved. V lost 0 bases and J 3 bases, leaving 11 bases between the germline ends. The CDR3 has 15 residues. CDR1 is MNHEY and CDR2 is SVGAGI in the germline V gene. The CDR3 coding sequence is TGTGCCAGCAGTTACTCTGGTAGGAGGGACACTGAAGCTTTCTTT. Amino acids: CASSYSGRRDTEAFF.

CDR3 coding DNA: TGTGCCAGCAGCTTAGGTGGACAGGCGGTAAGGCAGTTCTTC. Its protein is CASSLGGQAVRQFF. The rearrangement uses TRBV11-2 and TRBJ2-1; 7 bases agree with TRBD1. Germline CDR1 and CDR2: SGHAT and FQNNGV. The CDR3 has 14 amino acids. The trim removed 1 base at V and 12 bases at J, leaving 9 bases unmatched.

This rearrangement joins TRBV5-6 to TRBJ1-1, with 9 bases lining up with TRBD1. Germline values: CDR1 SGHDT, CDR2 YYEEEE. V shed 5 bases and J 1 base; nucleotides not matched to a gene: 6. The CDR3 is made up of 15 amino acids. The CDR3 loop is CASRQTGGRNTEAFF. DNA for the CDR3: TGTGCCAGCAGACAAACAGGGGGCAGGAACACTGAAGCTTTCTTT.

The V gene is TRBV4-3, the J gene TRBJ2-6; possibly TRBD2 for D (6 bases). Germline CDR1 and CDR2: LGHNA and YSLEER. V was shortened by 1 base and J by 0 bases, with 16 bases between the two germline ends. This CDR3 contains 19 residues. The CDR3: CASSQASFGGLSGANVLTF. The CDR3 coding sequence is TGCGCCAGCAGCCAAGCTTCCTTTGGGGGACTCTCTGGGGCCAACGTCCTGACTTTC.

The gene calls are TRBV27 and TRBJ2-1; 14 nucleotides match TRBD2. The CDR3 consists of 14 residues. Germline CDR1 MNHEY, CDR2 SMNVEV (reference sequence). The trim removed 7 bases at V and 9 bases at J, leaving 5 bases unmatched. CDR3 loop: CASTRLAGGREQFF. The CDR3 DNA reads as TGTGCCAGCACCCGACTAGCGGGGGGGCGTGAGCAGTTCTTC.

V usage is TRBV7-2 and J usage is TRBJ2-5; TRBD1 might be the D (5 bases). Germline V gene data show CDR1 as SGHTA and CDR2 as FQGNSA. This CDR3 region has 12 residues. Trimming cost V 5 bases and J 9 bases, with 13 bases left between them. CDR3 in DNA: TGTGCCAGCAGCACATCACAGGATCCCCAGTACTTC. The encoded protein is CASSTSQDPQYF.

V and J are TRBV6-5 and TRBJ2-4; TRBD2 matches at 7 bases. J lost 14 bases, V lost 1 base, and 5 bases had no gene match. This CDR3 has 12 amino acids. Germline CDR1 and CDR2: MNHEY and SVGAGI. For the CDR3, the DNA is TGTGCCAGCAGTTACTGTGCGGGAGATGAGTACTTC. It is translated as CASSYCAGDEYF.

This clone was counted a single time. This chain joins TRBV29-1 and TRBJ2-7, with 10 bases matching TRBD1. V trimming: 1 base; J trimming: 1 base; junction bases outside the gene matches: 1. This CDR3 has 14 amino acids. Germline loops: CDR1 SQVTM, CDR2 ANQGSEA. CDR3 protein: CSVEGDRGSYEQYF. The CDR3 region has the DNA TGCAGCGTTGAAGGGGACAGGGGTTCCTACGAGCAGTACTTC.

This clone occurred a few times. This rearrangement joins TRBV7-8 to TRBJ2-1; TRBD2 matches at 9 bases. J lost 6 bases, V lost 1 base, and 4 bases had no gene match. The CDR3 sequence is 15 residues long. Germline V gene data show CDR1 as SGHVS and CDR2 as FQNEAQ. The DNA for the CDR3 is TGTGCCAGCAGCTTAGTTGGCGGGAGGGCCAATGAGCAGTTCTTC. It translates to CASSLVGGRANEQFF.

The chain recombines TRBV18 with TRBJ2-5; the D gene is possibly TRBD2 (5 bases). Germline CDR1 reads KGHSH; CDR2 reads LQKENI. Trimming shortened V by 2 bases and J by 7 bases, and 20 bases separated the two germline ends. The CDR3 is 16 amino acids. This CDR3 reads CASSPAKWGAVGTQYF. The CDR3 bases are TGTGCCAGCTCACCAGCGAAATGGGGAGCCGTAGGGACCCAGTACTTC.

The chain uses TRBV5-4 and TRBJ2-7; 11 bases map to TRBD1. CDR3 size: 16 residues. CDR1 and CDR2 from the germline V gene are SGHNT and YYREEE (reference sequence). J lost 0 bases, V lost 4 bases, and 6 bases had no gene match. This CDR3 is CASSGPGTGGSYEQYF. For the CDR3, the DNA is TGTGCCAGCAGCGGGCCCGGGACAGGGGGCTCCTACGAGCAGTACTTC.

J is TRBJ2-2 and V is TRBV4-3, with 7 bases matching TRBD2. Germline V lookup: CDR1 LGHNA, CDR2 YSLEER. V was clipped by 0 bases and J by 1 base; unmatched bases: 8. This CDR3 comprises 18 residues. Here the CDR3 reads CASSQEYQTGGNTGELFF. As DNA, the CDR3 is TGCGCCAGCAGCCAAGAGTACCAGACGGGAGGGAACACCGGGGAGCTGTTTTTT.

This clone has only a few counts. V is TRBV9 and J is TRBJ2-2; D is ambiguous. CDR1 SGDLS and CDR2 YYNGEE come from the germline V gene. Trimming removed 6 bases from V and 6 bases from J, with 18 bases in between. The CDR3 consists of 15 residues. CDR3 DNA sequence: TGTGCCAGCACCCCGACCCAGGCCCGAGCCGGGGAGCTGTTTTTT. Translating it yields CASTPTQARAGELFF.

In regard to this clone: At one boundary the junction diverges from the germline segment, which might be a read error. This sequence joins TRBV7-9 and TRBJ2-1; 7 nucleotides line up with TRBD2. There are 16 residues in the CDR3. Germline V gene lookup returns CDR1 SEHNR and CDR2 FQNEAQ (reference sequence). In DNA, the CDR3 is TGTTCCAGCAGCTTAGCGGGCGGGGTGGGCTACAATGAGCAGTTCTTC. Translation: CSSSLAGGVGYNEQFF.

The DNA for the CDR3 is TGTGCCAGCAGCTTAATGGTTCAGGTGACCGGGGAGCTGTTTTTT. Its translation is CASSLMVQVTGELFF. J is TRBJ2-2 and V is TRBV7-3, with no clear D. Looked up from germline, CDR1 is SGHTA and CDR2 is FQGTGA. This CDR3 spans 15 amino acids. Trimming took 1 base from V and 5 from J, leaving 11 bases between them.

The J gene is TRBJ2-1, the V gene TRBV19, with 8 bases that match TRBD2. Unmatched junction bases numbered 12, after V lost 0 bases and J lost 8 bases. CDR1 and CDR2 (germline): LNHDA, SQIVND (reference sequence). CDR3 length: 17 residues. The CDR3 bases are TGTGCCAGTAGTATAGATCGGGGGGGGCAGGTTTTGGATGAGCAGTTCTTC. This encodes CASSIDRGGQVLDEQFF.

In DNA, the CDR3 is TGTGCCAGCAGCTACAACGGGGGGGCGAACACCGGGGAGCTGTTTTTT. It specifies CASSYNGGANTGELFF. The chain recombines TRBV11-3 with TRBJ2-2, with 8 bases aligning to TRBD2. CDR3 size: 16 residues. V lost 4 bases to trimming and J lost 0 bases; unmatched junction nucleotides: 4. The germline gives CDR1 SGHNT, CDR2 YENEEA.

The chain employs TRBV28 and TRBJ1-5, with 9 bases aligning to TRBD1. Per germline, CDR1 MDHEN and CDR2 SYDVKM. V shed 6 bases, J shed 9 bases, and the junction held 12 bases outside the gene matches. The CDR3 sequence is 15 residues long. The CDR3 spells CASSPRDRVVSPQHF. CDR3 coding DNA: TGTGCCAGCAGCCCCCGGGACAGGGTCGTTTCGCCCCAGCATTTT.

The V call is TRBV2, the J call TRBJ2-3; 14 bases are shared with TRBD2. Germline V lookup: CDR1 SNHLY, CDR2 FYNNEI. The CDR3 has 15 amino acids. V trimming: 5 bases; J trimming: 4 bases; junction bases outside the gene matches: 2. CDR3 bases: TGTGCCAGCAGTCCGACTAGCGGGGGGGCAGATACGCAGTATTTT. It yields the protein CASSPTSGGADTQYF.

This sequence joins TRBV27 and TRBJ1-1, with 9 nucleotides matching TRBD1. Trimming took 5 bases from V and 10 from J; bases not matched to a gene: 11. The length of the CDR3 is 14 residues. Germline V gene sequence: CDR1 MNHEY, CDR2 SMNVEV (reference sequence). The CDR3 protein is CASSPQDRGSGAFF. The DNA for the CDR3 is TGTGCCAGCAGTCCCCAGGACAGGGGCTCTGGAGCTTTCTTT.

In DNA, the CDR3 is TGTGCCAGCAGCCCGGACAGGGGGTGGCAGCCCCAGCATTTT. It codes for CASSPDRGWQPQHF. V gene TRBV7-8 combines with J gene TRBJ1-5, with 10 bases that match TRBD1. Germline loops: CDR1 SGHVS, CDR2 FQNEAQ. The V gene end was trimmed by 5 bases and the J gene end by 7 bases; junction bases not matched to a gene: 5. This CDR3 comprises 14 residues.

Note on this clone: Within the sample, other DNA sequences also encode this same CDR3. As DNA, the CDR3 is TGTGCCAGCAGTTTACTGGGACAGCACATGGGTGACTACACCTTC. It specifies CASSLLGQHMGDYTF. This chain joins TRBV27 and TRBJ1-2; TRBD1 matches at 7 bases. V gave up 2 bases and J gave up 10 bases; unmatched junction bases: 13. This CDR3 comprises 15 residues. Germline assignment: CDR1 MNHEY and CDR2 SMNVEV (reference sequence).

This chain links TRBV29-1 with TRBJ2-3; the D gene is possibly TRBD2 (6 bases). Trimming cost V 2 bases and J 1 base, with 10 bases left between them. The CDR3 is 14 residues long. CDR1 and CDR2 from the germline V gene are SQVTM and ANQGSEA. As DNA, the CDR3 is TGCAGCGTTGAACCGGGAGAGGGCACAGATACGCAGTATTTT. Its translation: CSVEPGEGTDTQYF.

The chain recombines TRBV7-3 with TRBJ1-5; 7 positions match TRBD1. V lost 3 bases to trimming and J lost 1 base; unmatched junction nucleotides: 3. Looked up from germline, CDR1 is SGHTA and CDR2 is FQGTGA. The CDR3 extends over 15 amino acids. CDR3 loop: CASSLQTGSNQPQHF. Here the CDR3 DNA reads TGTGCCAGCAGCTTGCAGACAGGGAGCAATCAGCCCCAGCATTTT.